The T cell receptor (beta chain) under discussion was sequenced for a study of blood T cells in healthy people across ages. CDR3 length: 16 residues. Trimming cost V 4 bases and J 1 base, with 16 bases left between them. CDR1 is SGHAT, CDR2 FQNNGV, per germline. Primers used in a second PCR of roughly 6 to 12 cycles were a sample-barcoded 5' primer and a J-beta primer mix. TCRdb independently ran MiXCR on the 5' RACE reads; one entry per CDR3 protein. The table includes around 870,000 distinct CDR3 sequences, 29% detected once. The sequenced material came from blood. The genes are TRBV11-2 and TRBJ1-1; D might be TRBD1 (6 bases). The sequence came from a woman older than 75 in good health. CDR3 sequence reads: CASSWGGQGTNTEAFF. CDR3 sequence (DNA): TGTGCCAGCAGCTGGGGTGGGCAGGGGACGAACACTGAAGCTTTCTTT.